The 18 T cell receptor beta chains below were found in one sample sequenced in a study of cytomegalovirus exposure and HLA in healthy donors (dated by TCRdb to about 2017). The receptor library was made with the immunoSEQ multiplex PCR assay. A mixture of 60 forward primers for TCR Vbeta segments and 13 reverse primers for TCR Jbeta segments was used in the multiplex PCR. TCRdb took over this immuneACCESS table, retaining in-frame rearrangements with V and J assigned. Such tables are incomplete; in checked studies, under half of the missing clones stem from an unresolved V gene, and the remainder is unexplained. Within this sample are 170,000 or so clones, with around 77% of them counted one time only. Around 1.3% of the sample comes from the top ten. The specimen was PBMCs. The source is a woman in her 30s in good health and CMV-seronegative.

The chain couples TRBV2 to TRBJ2-3; D not certain. This CDR3 is built from 13 residues. Germline V gene sequence: CDR1 SNHLY, CDR2 FYNNEI. V was shortened by 6 bases and J by 4 bases, with 11 bases between the two germline ends. CDR3: CASSFDGPDTQYF. The CDR3 region has the DNA TGTGCCAGCAGCTTTGATGGCCCAGATACGCAGTATTTT.

The chain has TRBV5-1 and TRBJ2-7; tentatively, D is TRBD2 (6 bases). The germline V gene encodes CDR1 SGHRS and CDR2 YFSETQ. This CDR3 is built from 13 residues. V lost 4 bases to trimming and J lost 6 bases, with 14 bases between them. CDR3 DNA sequence: TGCGCCAGCAGCATAATACCGGGACTCGAGCAGTACTTC. Amino acid sequence: CASSIIPGLEQYF.

The chain links TRBV5-1 to TRBJ1-1; D is possibly TRBD1 (5 bases). V lost 4 bases and J lost 4, with 17 bases in between. Germline V lookup: CDR1 SGHRS, CDR2 YFSETQ. The CDR3 consists of 15 residues. This chain's CDR3 is CASSLGGGSTTEAFF. In DNA form, the CDR3 reads TGCGCCAGCAGCCTCGGTGGGGGGTCGACCACTGAAGCTTTCTTT.

In this sample, this clone turned up many times. The chain carries TRBV7-9 and TRBJ2-7, with TRBD1 matching 7 bases. This CDR3 contains 13 residues. With V trimmed by 5 bases and J by 4 bases, 5 bases remained unmatched. Per the germline V gene, CDR1 is SEHNR and CDR2 is FQNEAQ (reference sequence). The CDR3, as DNA: TGTGCCAGCAGCGAAGGACAGGCATACGAGCAGTACTTC. It encodes CASSEGQAYEQYF.

The CDR3 reads CASRELGGSYEQYF. CDR3 sequence (DNA): TGTGCCAGCAGGGAGTTGGGGGGGTCCTACGAGCAGTACTTC. The chain links TRBV2 to TRBJ2-7, with 7 bases fitting TRBD2. Germline loops: CDR1 SNHLY, CDR2 FYNNEI. The V gene end was trimmed by 6 bases and the J gene end by 1 base; junction bases not matched to a gene: 6. The CDR3 runs to 14 residues.

Turning to this clone: In this CDR3 the conserved last residue, phenylalanine or tryptophan, is missing, so a read error is likely. The rearrangement joins TRBV5-1 to TRBJ1-2; 8 bases align to TRBD1. The trim removed 0 bases at V and 5 bases at J, leaving 9 bases unmatched. Germline CDR1 and CDR2: SGHRS and YFSETQ. The CDR3 is 16 amino acids. CDR3 loop: CASSLAPGQGGYGYTL. CDR3 DNA sequence: TGCGCCAGCAGCTTGGCCCCAGGACAGGGAGGATATGGCTACACCCTC.

This clone appeared a few times. The CDR3 sequence is CASSDLTGSGETQYF. Here the CDR3 DNA reads TGTGCCAGCAGTGATTTGACAGGGTCTGGGGAGACCCAGTACTTC. The J gene is TRBJ2-5, the V gene TRBV25-1; 7 bases fit TRBD1. V shed 3 bases, J shed 5 bases, and the junction held 9 bases outside the gene matches. This CDR3 contains 15 residues. The germline gives CDR1 MGHDK, CDR2 SYGVNS.

With regard to this clone: An end of the junction does not agree with germline; a read error may underlie this. This chain links TRBV7-7 with TRBJ2-7, with TRBD1 identical over 10 bases. CDR3 length: 14 amino acids. In germline, CDR1 is SSHAT, CDR2 FNYEAQ (reference sequence). The DNA for the CDR3 is TGTGCTAGCAGCTCCGGGACAGGGGCCTACGAGCAGTACTTC. Protein product: CASSSGTGAYEQYF.

This clone showed up just once. A read error may account for a junction end that differs from germline. The V call is TRBV6-1, the J call TRBJ2-6; TRBD1 might be the D (5 bases). Looked up from germline, CDR1 is MNHNS and CDR2 is SASEGT. The CDR3 extends over 14 amino acids. CDR3 DNA: TGTGCCAGCAGTGCAGGGATTGGGGCCAACGGCCTGACTTTC. The encoded protein is CASSAGIGANGLTF.

The rearrangement joins TRBV5-1 to TRBJ1-5; a possible D gene is TRBD1 (5 bases). Deletions cut 4 bases from V and 11 bases from J, with 22 bases between. The length of the CDR3 is 15 residues. Germline V lookup: CDR1 SGHRS, CDR2 YFSETQ. The CDR3: CASSVDGGGGLAQHF. The CDR3, as DNA: TGCGCCAGCAGCGTCGATGGGGGAGGAGGGTTAGCCCAGCATTTT.

This rearrangement joins TRBV7-6 to TRBJ1-1; no definite D call. V lost 1 base, J lost 0 bases, and 9 bases lay in between. This CDR3 region has 15 residues. Germline-derived CDR1 and CDR2 are SGHVS and FNYEAQ. CDR3 nucleotide sequence: TGTGCCAGCAGCTTAGGGGGAGGAGTGAACACTGAAGCTTTCTTT. Translation gives CASSLGGGVNTEAFF.

This clone was found a few times. The chain employs TRBV7-9 and TRBJ2-5, with 12 bases fitting TRBD2. Looked up from germline, CDR1 is SEHNR and CDR2 is FQNEAQ (reference sequence). The CDR3 contains 14 residues. The V gene end was trimmed by 4 bases and the J gene end by 4 bases; junction bases not matched to a gene: 1. Written as DNA, the CDR3 is TGTGCCAGCAGCTGGACTAGCGGGGCAGAGACCCAGTACTTC. Protein product: CASSWTSGAETQYF.

This clone appeared a few times. The chain couples TRBV5-4 to TRBJ2-1, with TRBD2 identical over 7 bases. Losses at the gene ends were 3 bases for V and 7 bases for J; bases not matched to a gene: 4. Germline-derived CDR1 and CDR2 are SGHNT and YYREEE (reference sequence). The CDR3 contains 13 residues. DNA of the CDR3: TGTGCCAGCAGCTATGGACTAGGAAATGAGCAGTTCTTC. Protein product: CASSYGLGNEQFF.

The chain links TRBV7-2 to TRBJ1-5; 8 bases fit TRBD1. The CDR3 runs 14 residues. J gave up 7 bases and V 3 bases, and 5 bases lay outside the gene matches. Germline CDR1 and CDR2: SGHTA and FQGNSA. The CDR3 sequence is CASSFDRGGQPQHF. Here the CDR3 DNA reads TGTGCCAGCAGCTTCGACAGGGGCGGACAGCCCCAGCATTTT.

The genes are TRBV29-1 and TRBJ2-7; D possibly corresponds to TRBD2 (5 bases). The CDR3 loop spans 11 amino acids. The V and J ends lost 2 bases and 4 bases respectively, with 6 bases between them. The germline gives CDR1 SQVTM, CDR2 ANQGSEA. The CDR3 loop reads CSVETGYEQYF. CDR3 coding DNA: TGCAGCGTTGAAACGGGGTACGAGCAGTACTTC.

The chain recombines TRBV4-1 with TRBJ1-6; 9 nucleotides match TRBD1. The CDR3 contains 18 residues. Germline values: CDR1 MGHRA, CDR2 YSYEKL. J lost 9 bases, V lost 2 bases, and 14 bases had no gene match. The CDR3 protein is CASSQKGRMGQGTSPLHF. As DNA, the CDR3 is TGCGCCAGCAGCCAAAAGGGAAGAATGGGACAGGGAACTTCACCCCTCCACTTT.

The chain combines TRBV7-2 with TRBJ2-7; weak D call: TRBD1 (5 bases). Trimming removed 4 bases from V and 4 bases from J, with 8 bases in between. The CDR3 totals 12 residues. CDR1 and CDR2 from the germline V gene are SGHTA and FQGNSA. CDR3 region: CASSSQGYEQYF. As DNA, the CDR3 is TGTGCCAGCAGCTCCCAGGGTTACGAGCAGTACTTC.

This clone has a single count. This chain uses TRBV19 with TRBJ1-6; TRBD1 might be the D (5 bases). CDR1 and CDR2 from the germline V gene are LNHDA and SQIVND (reference sequence). The ends were cut back, 5 bases at V and 8 bases at J, with 16 bases in the middle. The CDR3 loop spans 15 amino acids. CDR3 region: CASSVANGGDSPLHF. Written as DNA, the CDR3 is TGTGCCAGTAGTGTCGCAAACGGGGGTGATTCACCCCTCCACTTT.